This entry features one TCR beta chain sequence. The sample is drawn from a study of blood T cell repertoires in COVID-19. Study-wide context: T cells, B-cell-depleted T cells, or PBMCs supplied cDNA or gDNA.

The data were produced by immunoSEQ multiplex PCR, yet TCRdb's version contains in-frame clones alone and is incomplete. The repertoire has 200,000 to 250,000 clones, roughly 85% of them found once; the top ten carry about 2.2%. CDR1 is SNHLY and CDR2 is FYNNEI in the germline V gene. The CDR3 totals 14 residues. V was clipped by 6 bases and J by 5 bases; unmatched bases: 9. The source of this sequence is a man aged 30 to 39 who had recovered from COVID-19. The sequencing input was peripheral blood. J is TRBJ1-1 and V is TRBV2; 7 bases map to TRBD1. CDR3: CASRARTGRTEAFF. The DNA for the CDR3 is TGTGCCAGCAGAGCTAGGACAGGAAGGACTGAAGCTTTCTTT.